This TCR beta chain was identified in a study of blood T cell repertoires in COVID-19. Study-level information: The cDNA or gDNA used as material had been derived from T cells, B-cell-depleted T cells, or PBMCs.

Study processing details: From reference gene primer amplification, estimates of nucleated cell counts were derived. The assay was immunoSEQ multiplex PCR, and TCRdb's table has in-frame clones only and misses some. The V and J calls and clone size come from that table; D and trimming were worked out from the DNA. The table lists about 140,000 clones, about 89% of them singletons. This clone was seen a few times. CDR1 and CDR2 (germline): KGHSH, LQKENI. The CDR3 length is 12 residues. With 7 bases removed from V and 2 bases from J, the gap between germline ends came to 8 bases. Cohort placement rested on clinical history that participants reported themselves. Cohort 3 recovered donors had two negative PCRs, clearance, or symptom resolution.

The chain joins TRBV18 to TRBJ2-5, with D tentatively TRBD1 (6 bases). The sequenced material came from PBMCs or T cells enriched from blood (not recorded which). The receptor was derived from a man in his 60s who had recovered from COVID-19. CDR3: CASFGQQETQYF. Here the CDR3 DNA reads TGTGCCAGCTTCGGACAGCAAGAGACCCAGTACTTC.